This T cell receptor beta chain was identified during a study of shared clonotypes between healthy human individuals. TCRdb's copy holds only in-frame clones and misses some; the assay was immunoSEQ multiplex PCR. The top ten clones hold around 0.13% of a sample with 2 million or so clones, roughly 95% of them seen once. The CDR3 has 14 amino acids. The germline gives CDR1 GTSNPN, CDR2 SVGIG (reference sequence). Trimming cost V 6 bases and J 1 base, with 13 bases left between them. What was sequenced was naive CD4+ T cells sorted from blood. Subset noted: CD45RA+ positively selected. The sequence derives from a man between 18 and 29 years old in good health. V usage is TRBV30 and J usage is TRBJ1-3; a weak D match, TRBD1 (6 bases). The CDR3 nucleotides read TGTGCCTGTACCACCGGGACATCTGGAAACACCATATATTTT. It yields the protein CACTTGTSGNTIYF.